This T cell receptor beta chain was recovered during a study of beta chain features in type 1 diabetes. Across the study: No age, gender or cell yield differences were seen between patients and healthy donors. All samples yielded 107,917,701 examined sorted cells.

This clone has more than one count but fewer than ten. What it binds is unknown. This CDR3 is also generated by other DNA sequences in the sample. Expressed TCRB transcripts were sequenced after all isolated RNA was converted to cDNA. Produced via immunoSEQ multiplex PCR; TCRdb's table is partial and in-frame only. Altogether some 500,000 clones are present, 11% being singletons, with the ten largest covering approximately 0.05%. Notes on the study in general: TCRB CDR3s were moderately but significantly shorter in Type 1 diabetes patients in all four CD4+ subsets.

By way of CD45RO/CCR7/CD25/CD127/CD95/CD27, the CD4+ regulatory, stem cell-like memory, central memory and naive cells were sorted. Trimming took 2 bases from V and 1 from J, leaving 8 bases between them. CDR1 and CDR2 (germline): KGHSH, LQKENI. CDR3 length: 14 amino acids. Sequenced material: naive CD4+ T cells from blood. The chain carries TRBV18 and TRBJ2-5; perhaps TRBD1 as D (5 bases). The sequence was obtained from a woman under 30 in good health. The CDR3 region is CASSPGAAQETQYF. In nucleotides, the CDR3 is TGTGCCAGCTCACCAGGGGCGGCCCAAGAGACCCAGTACTTC. The whole variable domain, filled in from reference TRBV18 and TRBJ2-5, reads NAGVMQNPRHLVRRRGQEARLRCSPMKGHSHVYWYRQLPEEGLKFMVYLQKENIIDESGMPKERFSAEFPKEGPSILRIQQVVRGDSAAYFCASSPGAAQETQYFGPGTRLLVL.